These 2 T cell receptor beta chains originate from one sample sequenced in a study of blood T cell repertoires in COVID-19. Data came from immunoSEQ multiplex PCR; TCRdb stores just in-frame clones and leaves some out. The table has roughly 260,000 clones, around 87% seen once; the top ten hold under 2.5%. Sequencing was performed on peripheral blood. The receptors shown here come from a woman between 45 and 60 years old with acute or convalescent COVID-19.

The chain uses TRBV7-9 and TRBJ1-1; no definite D call. The CDR3 totals 14 residues. CDR1 SEHNR and CDR2 FQNEAQ come from the germline V gene (reference sequence). Trimming removed 6 bases from V and 7 bases from J, with 18 bases in between. The chain's CDR3 is CASSKSEGTGEAFF. CDR3 DNA sequence: TGTGCCAGCAGTAAAAGTGAGGGAACCGGTGAAGCTTTCTTT.

The V and J genes are TRBV28 and TRBJ1-5; the D gene is possibly TRBD1 (6 bases). The germline CDR1 and CDR2 sequences are MDHEN and SYDVKM. The CDR3 contains 12 residues. V was trimmed by 8 bases and J by 5 bases, leaving 10 bases between them. CDR3 region: CASGGADQPQHF. DNA for the CDR3: TGTGCCAGCGGGGGCGCGGATCAGCCCCAGCATTTT.